This T cell receptor beta chain derives from a study of blood T cell repertoires in COVID-19 (TCRdb year 2020). Regarding the complete study: Samples from collaborators originated in the United States, Italy and Spain and spanned both the acute and convalescent phases of COVID-19. The material from the prospective study consisted of cDNA or gDNA derived from T cells, B-cell-depleted T cells, or PBMCs. Where HLA class I and class II types were available, the types were taken from metadata supplied by the sample provider, not from assay-based typing. The sample metadata nearly always contained a de-identified subject ID, COVID-19 status, age in years and sex. The samples were drawn from two sources: the first 160 participants of the ongoing ImmuneRACE study, and 1,254 subjects contributed by 6 global collaborators. The repertoires were released in a freely available public database meant as a resource for research on the immune response to SARS-CoV-2. The dataset comprised deeply sampled blood TCRbeta repertoires from subjects exposed to, actively infected with, or recovered from COVID-19.

The study at large found these results: Clinical and demographic metadata were provided uncurated, with the amount varying by source and participant.

With respect to this clone: The clone's antigen remains unknown. Qualities for individual bases were not recorded, and no much larger clone is one base off.

The germline V gene yields SGDLS for CDR1 and YYNGEE for CDR2. The CDR3 numbers 14 residues from cysteine through phenylalanine. Kept here is only the CDR3 DNA, which spans 42 bases and is read in frame from base 1. The junction shows trimming of 4 bases on V and 6 bases on J, plus 17 bases between the germline ends. The immunoSEQ Assay, a bias-controlled multiplex PCR, was used to amplify TCRbeta CDR3 regions from genomic DNA. The authors' pipeline ran thus. Nucleated cell counts per sample were estimated from amplification of reference gene primers within the assay. Sequence reads were collapsed and filtered to measure the absolute abundance of every unique TCRbeta CDR3 rearrangement. For each sample, productive Simpson clonality was calculated as the square root of Simpson's diversity index over productive rearrangements. This is the immuneACCESS table as TCRdb keeps it, with only in-frame sequences that have V and J called. A part of the clones is gone; compared with another copy, unresolved V genes explain less than half, and the rest is unexplained. V, J and clone size derive from that table, while D and trimming were established from the DNA sequence. This sample comprises 300,000 to 450,000 clones, more than 70% of them detected only once. The ten largest make up more than 9% of the sample.

In Seattle, one collaborating source enrolled patients while the infection was active and tracked those patients longitudinally over the course of disease. Each collaborating institution followed its own protocols to collect whole blood in K2EDTA tubes. For TCRbeta analysis, collaborator samples were shipped as frozen whole blood, as isolated PBMCs, or as DNA extracted from either sample type. This receptor was taken from a woman in her thirties with COVID-19, enrolled during active disease. The chain is assembled from TRBV9 and TRBJ2-7, with a tentative D gene TRBD1 over 5 matching bases. The sequencing sample was made of peripheral blood. The sequenced DNA: TGTGCCAGCAGCCTGGGTGGGGCTCGTGCCGAGCAGTACTTC. This codes for CASSLGGARAEQYF.